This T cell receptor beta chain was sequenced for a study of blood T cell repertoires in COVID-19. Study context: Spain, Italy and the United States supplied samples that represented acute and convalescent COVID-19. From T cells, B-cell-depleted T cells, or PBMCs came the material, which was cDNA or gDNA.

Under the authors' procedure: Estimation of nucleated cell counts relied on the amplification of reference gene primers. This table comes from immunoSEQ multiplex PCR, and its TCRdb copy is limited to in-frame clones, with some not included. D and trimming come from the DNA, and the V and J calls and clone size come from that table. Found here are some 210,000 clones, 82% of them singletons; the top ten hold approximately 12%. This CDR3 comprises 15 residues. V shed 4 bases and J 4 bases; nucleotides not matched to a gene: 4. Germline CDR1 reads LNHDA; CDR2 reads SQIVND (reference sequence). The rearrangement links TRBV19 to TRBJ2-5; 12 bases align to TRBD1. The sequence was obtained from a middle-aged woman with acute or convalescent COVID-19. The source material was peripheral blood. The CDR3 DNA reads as TGTGCCAGTAGTACGGGACAGGGGGCGGGAGAGACCCAGTACTTC. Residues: CASSTGQGAGETQYF.